One TCR beta chain is described in this entry. Antigen unknown. The sample is drawn from a study of beta chain features in type 1 diabetes. General study points: Sampled from patients, naive, central memory and Treg TCRB repertoires appeared more similar than those sampled from healthy donors. Among patients with Type 1 diabetes, TCRB CDR3s were moderately but significantly shorter in every one of the four CD4+ subsets.

Donors underwent one heparinised blood draw, about 120 mL on average. Via CD45RO/CCR7/CD25/CD127/CD95/CD27, cells of the CD4+ naive, central memory, regulatory and stem cell-like memory subsets were sorted. The investigators reverse transcribed all of the isolated RNA, so they sequenced expressed TCRB transcripts. Generated by immunoSEQ multiplex PCR, the TCRdb table keeps only in-frame clones and is missing some. This sample yields roughly 290,000 clones, of which approximately 15% are seen a single time; roughly 0.015% belongs to the top ten. The clonotype originates from a man between 18 and 35 years old with type 1 diabetes. The sequenced sample was naive CD4+ T cells from blood.

CDR3 nucleotides: TGCAGCGTTGTGGGTCGGGCAGGGCTTAAAGAGACCCAGTACTTC. Encoded protein: CSVVGRAGLKETQYF. This rearrangement joins TRBV29-1 to TRBJ2-5, with D possibly TRBD1 on 5 matching bases. V gave up 4 bases and J gave up 3 bases, with 18 bases separating them. The CDR3 is 15 residues long. Germline V lookup: CDR1 SQVTM, CDR2 ANQGSEA.